This entry concerns a single TCR beta chain. As yet, its antigen is unknown. This could be a read error, since a much larger clone is one nucleotide away. Likely a read error: the CDR3 ends without its conserved phenylalanine or tryptophan. Full-length variable regions came from constant-region reverse primers plus semi-nested Nested Universal Primer A PCR. TCRdb used MiXCR to reprocess the 5' RACE reads, holding one entry per CDR3 protein. The table has 40,000 to 65,000 distinct CDR3 sequences, approximately 24% seen once. Trimming removed 5 bases at V and 0 bases at J, with 13 bases between. CDR3 length equals 15 residues. Findings and limits, study-wide: The TCR gene usage of tumor memory CD4+ T cells clustered together with blood and lymph node memory CD4+ cells and with lymph node naive CD4+ cells. Tumor-infiltrating Treg TCR alpha and beta sequences overlapped most with tumor naive CD4+ T cells, then blood naive.

Naive CD4+ T cells were purified with Tregs depleted by CD25. The sample consisted of tumor-infiltrating naive CD4+ T cells sorted from the breast tumor. Subset indicated: naive CD4+ T cells, CD4+CD45RA+CD25-. The V gene is TRBV12-3 or TRBV12-4, the J gene TRBJ1-1; D not resolved. This TCR came from a female donor with breast cancer. The CDR3 bases are TGTGCCAGCAGTCGCGACACCACCATGAACACTGAAGCTTTCCTT. As protein: CASSRDTTMNTEAFL.